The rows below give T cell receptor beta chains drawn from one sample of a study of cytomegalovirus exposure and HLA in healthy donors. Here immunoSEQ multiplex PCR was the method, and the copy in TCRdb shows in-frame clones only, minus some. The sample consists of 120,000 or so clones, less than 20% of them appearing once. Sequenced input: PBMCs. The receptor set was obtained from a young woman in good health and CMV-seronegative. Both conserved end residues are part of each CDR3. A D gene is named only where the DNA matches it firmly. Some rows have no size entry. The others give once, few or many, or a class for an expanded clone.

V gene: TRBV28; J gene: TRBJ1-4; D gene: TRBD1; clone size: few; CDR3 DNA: TGTGCCAGCAGTCCCGACGGATTACAGGGGAGTTCTAATGAAAAACTGTTTTTT; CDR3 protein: CASSPDGLQGSSNEKLFF
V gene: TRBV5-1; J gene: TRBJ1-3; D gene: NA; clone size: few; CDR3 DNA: TGCGCCAGCAGCTCCGGAAGAGCGGCATCTGGAAACACCATATATTTT; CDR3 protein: CASSSGRAASGNTIYF
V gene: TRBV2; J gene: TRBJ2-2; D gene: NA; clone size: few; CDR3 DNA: TGTGCCAGCAGTGAAAAGTGGGGAGGCACCGGGGAGCTGTTTTTT; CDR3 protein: CASSEKWGGTGELFF
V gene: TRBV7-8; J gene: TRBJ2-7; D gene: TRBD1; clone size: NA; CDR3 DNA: TGTGCCAGCAGCTTAGCGTGGACAGGCACTCTCTACGAGCAGTACTTC; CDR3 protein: CASSLAWTGTLYEQYF
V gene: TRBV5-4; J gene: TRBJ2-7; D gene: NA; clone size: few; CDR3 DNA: TGTGCCAGCAGCTTGCTTGGGGCTAACTCCTACGAGCAGTACTTC; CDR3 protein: CASSLLGANSYEQYF
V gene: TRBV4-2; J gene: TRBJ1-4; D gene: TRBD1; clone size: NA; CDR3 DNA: TGTGCCAGCAGCGCCTCCGGGACAGGGCAAAATGAAAAACTGTTTTTT; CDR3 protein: CASSASGTGQNEKLFF
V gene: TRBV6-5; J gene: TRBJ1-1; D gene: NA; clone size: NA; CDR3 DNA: TGTGCCAGCAGTGGGGACACCCTTGAAGCTTTCTTT; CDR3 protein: CASSGDTLEAFF
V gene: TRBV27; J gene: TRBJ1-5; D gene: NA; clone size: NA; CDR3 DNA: TGTGCCAGCAGTTTCGGTGGACTCATGGCCCAGCATTTT; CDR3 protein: CASSFGGLMAQHF
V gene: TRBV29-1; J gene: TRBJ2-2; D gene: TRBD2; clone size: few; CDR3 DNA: TGCAGCGTTGAGCCTAGCGGGAGGGACACCGGGGAGCTGTTTTTT; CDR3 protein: CSVEPSGRDTGELFF
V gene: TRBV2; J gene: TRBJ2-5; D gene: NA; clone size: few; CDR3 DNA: TGTGCCAGCAGACAGGGATTTTCGGAGACCCAGTACTTC; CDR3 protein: CASRQGFSETQYF
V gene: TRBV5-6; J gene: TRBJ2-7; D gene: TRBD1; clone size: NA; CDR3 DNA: TGTGCCAGCAGCGCTCCCGGGACAGGGGTTTACGAGCAGTACTTC; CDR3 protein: CASSAPGTGVYEQYF
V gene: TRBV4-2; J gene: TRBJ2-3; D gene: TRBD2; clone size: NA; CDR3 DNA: TGTGCCAGCAGCCATGTGGGACTAGCGGGCCCAGATACGCAGTATTTT; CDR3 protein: CASSHVGLAGPDTQYF
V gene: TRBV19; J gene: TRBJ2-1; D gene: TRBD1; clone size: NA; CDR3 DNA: TGTGCCAGTAGTATGGGACAGGGGATCGGGAATGAGCAGTTCTTC; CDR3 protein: CASSMGQGIGNEQFF
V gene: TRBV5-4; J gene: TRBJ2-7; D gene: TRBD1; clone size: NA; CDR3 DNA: TGTGCCAGCAGCGGGGACAGGCACCCTTCCTACGAGCAGTACTTC; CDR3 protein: CASSGDRHPSYEQYF
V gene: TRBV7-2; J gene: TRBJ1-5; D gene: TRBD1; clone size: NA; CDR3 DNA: TGTGCCAGCAGCCCGGAGACAGGGGGGATTCAGCCCCAGCATTTT; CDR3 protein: CASSPETGGIQPQHF
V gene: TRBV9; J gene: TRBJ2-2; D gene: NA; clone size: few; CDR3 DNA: TGTGCCAGCAGCGCGAGCGGCAATCAAGGCGCCGGGGAGCTGTTTTTT; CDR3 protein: CASSASGNQGAGELFF
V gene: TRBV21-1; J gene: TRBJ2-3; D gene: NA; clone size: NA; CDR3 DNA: TGTGCCAGCAGCATCACAGGGGGCAAGCAGTATTTT; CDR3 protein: CASSITGGKQYF
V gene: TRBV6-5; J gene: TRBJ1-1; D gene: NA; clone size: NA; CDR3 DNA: TGTGCCAGCAAGAGAGGCGGCGGCAACACTGAAGCTTTCTTT; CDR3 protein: CASKRGGGNTEAFF
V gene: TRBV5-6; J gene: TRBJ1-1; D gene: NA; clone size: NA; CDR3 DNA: TGTGCCAGCAGCTTGTTGGCGGGGTACACTGAAGCTTTCTTT; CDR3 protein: CASSLLAGYTEAFF
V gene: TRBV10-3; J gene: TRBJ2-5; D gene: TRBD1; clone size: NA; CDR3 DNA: TGTGCCTCGGGACAGCCCCAAGAGACCCAGTACTTC; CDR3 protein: CASGQPQETQYF
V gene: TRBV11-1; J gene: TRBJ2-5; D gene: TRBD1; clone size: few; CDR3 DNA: TGTGCCAGCAGCTTCGACAGGGGGGTTGGGGAGACCCAGTACTTC; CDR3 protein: CASSFDRGVGETQYF
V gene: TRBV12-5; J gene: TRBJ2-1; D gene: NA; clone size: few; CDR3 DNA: TGTGCTAGTGGTTCGGGTTTTAATGAGCAGTTCTTC; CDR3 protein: CASGSGFNEQFF
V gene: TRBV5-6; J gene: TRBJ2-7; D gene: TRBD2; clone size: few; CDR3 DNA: TGTGCCAGCAGCCCCGGCGGGGGTTCCTACGAGCAGTACTTC; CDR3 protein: CASSPGGGSYEQYF
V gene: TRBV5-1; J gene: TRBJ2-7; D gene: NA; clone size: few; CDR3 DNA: TGCGCCAGCAGCTTGTCCGCGGGGACCTACGAGCAGTACTTC; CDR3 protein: CASSLSAGTYEQYF